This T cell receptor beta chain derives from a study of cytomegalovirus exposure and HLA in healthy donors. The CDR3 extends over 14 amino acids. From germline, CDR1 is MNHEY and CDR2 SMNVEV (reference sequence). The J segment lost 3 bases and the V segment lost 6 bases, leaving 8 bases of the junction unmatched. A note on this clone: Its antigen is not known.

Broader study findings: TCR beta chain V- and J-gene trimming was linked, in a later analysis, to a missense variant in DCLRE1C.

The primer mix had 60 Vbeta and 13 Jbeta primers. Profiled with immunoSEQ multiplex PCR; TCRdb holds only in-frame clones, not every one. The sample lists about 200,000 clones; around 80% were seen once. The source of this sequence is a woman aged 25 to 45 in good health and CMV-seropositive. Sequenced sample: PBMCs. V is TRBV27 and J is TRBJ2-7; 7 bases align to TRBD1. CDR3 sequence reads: CASSSDRDSYEQYF. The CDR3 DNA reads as TGTGCCAGCAGCTCCGACCGGGACAGCTACGAGCAGTACTTC.